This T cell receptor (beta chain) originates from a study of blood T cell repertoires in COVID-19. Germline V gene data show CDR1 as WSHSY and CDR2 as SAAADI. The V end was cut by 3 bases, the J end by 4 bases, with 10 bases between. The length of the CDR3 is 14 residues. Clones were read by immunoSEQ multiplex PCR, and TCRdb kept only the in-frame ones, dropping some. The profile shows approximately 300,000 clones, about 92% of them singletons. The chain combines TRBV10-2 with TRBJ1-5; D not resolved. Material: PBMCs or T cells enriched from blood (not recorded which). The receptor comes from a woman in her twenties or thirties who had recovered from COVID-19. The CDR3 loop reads CASSDRGQNQPQHF. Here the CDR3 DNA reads TGCGCCAGCAGTGATCGGGGTCAGAATCAGCCCCAGCATTTT.